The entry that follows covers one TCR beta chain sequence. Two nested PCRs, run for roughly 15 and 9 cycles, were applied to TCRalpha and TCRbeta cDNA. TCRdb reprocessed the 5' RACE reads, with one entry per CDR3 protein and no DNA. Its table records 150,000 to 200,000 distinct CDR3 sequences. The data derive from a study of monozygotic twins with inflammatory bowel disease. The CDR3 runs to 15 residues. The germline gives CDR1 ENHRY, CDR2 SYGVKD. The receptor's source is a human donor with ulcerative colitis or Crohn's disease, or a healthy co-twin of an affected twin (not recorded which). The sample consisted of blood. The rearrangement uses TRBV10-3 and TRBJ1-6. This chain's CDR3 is CAISEGNLINSPLHF.